The rows below give T cell receptor beta chains drawn from one sample of a study of blood T cells in healthy people across ages. TCRdb called the 5' RACE reads again in MiXCR, with one record for every CDR3 protein. The profile shows 800,000 or so distinct CDR3 sequences, less than 60% of them singletons. The sample was blood. The receptor source for this set is a man at least 80 years old in good health. Both conserved end residues are part of each CDR3. D genes are given only for firm matches. Where a row states a size, it is once, few, many or the class of an expanded clone; other rows omit it.

abundance,len,v_gene,j_gene,d_gene,CDR3nt,CDR3aa
-,15,TRBV5-6,TRBJ1-4,TRBD1,TGTGCCAGCAGCCGACGGACAGGGTTTTTTGAAAAACTGTTTTTT,CASSRRTGFFEKLFF
few,17,TRBV4-3,TRBJ1-5,-,TGCGCCAGCAGCCAAGATGTCGGGCAGGGTGGAGATCAGCCCCAGCATTTT,CASSQDVGQGGDQPQHF
few,13,TRBV5-5,TRBJ1-2,-,TGTGCCAGCAGCCTGGCACGTGAAAATGGCTACACCTTC,CASSLARENGYTF
-,15,TRBV15,TRBJ2-1,TRBD2,TGTGCCACCAGCAGAACTAGCGGGTCGTACAATGAGCAGTTCTTC,CATSRTSGSYNEQFF
-,13,TRBV27,TRBJ1-1,-,TGTGCCAGCAGTGTGGTCAGGAACACTGAAGCTTTCTTT,CASSVVRNTEAFF
-,16,TRBV20-1,TRBJ2-1,TRBD2,TGCAGTGCTAGCGGACTAGCGGGAGGGCCTTGGAATGAGCAGTTCTTC,CSASGLAGGPWNEQFF
many,14,TRBV11-3,TRBJ2-1,TRBD2,TGTGCCAGCACTGCTAGCGGCCCTAACAATGAGCAGTTCTTC,CASTASGPNNEQFF
-,16,TRBV7-3,TRBJ1-1,-,TGTGCCAGCAGCTTCGGGGGACACCTCATGAACACTGAAGCTTTCTTT,CASSFGGHLMNTEAFF
-,14,TRBV10-3,TRBJ1-5,-,TGTGCCATCAGCGAAGGCGGGGGGCATCAGCCCCAGCATTTT,CAISEGGGHQPQHF
few,14,TRBV6-1,TRBJ2-1,-,TGTGCCACAAAACGGGGGTTCTCCTACAATGAGCAGTTCTTC,CATKRGFSYNEQFF
-,16,TRBV6-5,TRBJ2-7,-,TGTGCCAGCAGTTACGAGGTGGACACCGGCTTCTACGAGCAGTACTTC,CASSYEVDTGFYEQYF
-,15,TRBV12-3/TRBV12-4,TRBJ2-7,-,TGTGCCAGCAGCCCCAGGGACTCTCCTAACTACGAGCAGTACTTC,CASSPRDSPNYEQYF
few,15,TRBV6-1,TRBJ2-5,TRBD1,TGTGCCAGCAGTTTGTCGGACAGGAGGCAAGAGACCCAGTACTTC,CASSLSDRRQETQYF
many,14,TRBV29-1,TRBJ1-5,-,TGCAGCGTTGGCGAACAGAATAGCAATCAGCCCCAGCATTTT,CSVGEQNSNQPQHF
-,19,TRBV7-2,TRBJ2-1,TRBD2,TGTGCCAGCAGCTCTGCTGTTGGGGGAGGGGTTGCGAACTACAATGAGCAGTTCTTC,CASSSAVGGGVANYNEQFF
-,13,TRBV29-1,TRBJ2-1,-,TGCAGCGTTGGTCGGGGCTCCTACAATGAGCAGTTCTTC,CSVGRGSYNEQFF
-,14,TRBV2,TRBJ2-7,-,TGTGCCAGCAAGGCCGGGACACCAGGCTCCGAGCAGTACTTC,CASKAGTPGSEQYF
-,15,TRBV30,TRBJ2-5,-,TGTGCCTGGAGTGGGGAACAGGGAGCCCAAGAGACCCAGTACTTC,CAWSGEQGAQETQYF
-,14,TRBV12-3/TRBV12-4,TRBJ2-3,-,TGTGCCAGCAGTGTTGGAGGGGCCGGAGATGCGCAGTATTTT,CASSVGGAGDAQYF
-,15,TRBV27,TRBJ2-7,-,TGTGCCAGCAGTTTAAGGTGGGATTACTCCTACGAGCAGTACTTC,CASSLRWDYSYEQYF
few,16,TRBV4-1,TRBJ2-6,-,TGCGCCAGCAGCCAAGATAGGATCTCTGGGGCCAACGTCCTGACTTTC,CASSQDRISGANVLTF
-,14,TRBV20-1,TRBJ1-2,-,TGCAGTGCTAGACCTCGGGACATGATCTATGGCTACACCTTC,CSARPRDMIYGYTF
-,12,TRBV6-5,TRBJ1-4,-,TGTGCCAGCAGCCGGGGGGAAGAAAAACTGTTTTTT,CASSRGEEKLFF
-,15,TRBV27,TRBJ2-2,-,TGTGCCAGCAGTTTGGAGGGGGGCTCTGGCGGGGAGCTGTTTTTT,CASSLEGGSGGELFF
-,16,TRBV13,TRBJ2-3,-,TGTGCCAGCAGTTTTGAGCGGACCACAAGCACAGATACGCAGTATTTT,CASSFERTTSTDTQYF
-,14,TRBV29-1,TRBJ2-3,-,TGCAGCATGGGAACAGAGAGCTACACAGATACGCAGTATTTT,CSMGTESYTDTQYF
once,15,TRBV25-1,TRBJ2-5,-,TGTGCTACTAGTTGGGGGGAGGATGTCGGCGAGACCCAGTACTTC,CATSWGEDVGETQYF
few,16,TRBV6-5,TRBJ2-3,TRBD2,TGTGCCAGCAGCATCTCTAGCGGGAGAAACACAGATACGCAGTATTTT,CASSISSGRNTDTQYF
few,19,TRBV7-9,TRBJ2-3,-,TGTGCCAGCAGCTTTTTTTTCGGCGCTTCTACGGGGCGGCCGAATACGCAGTATTTT,CASSFFFGASTGRPNTQYF
-,16,TRBV5-1,TRBJ1-1,TRBD1,TGCGCCAGCAGCTCCTACAGGGGGCAGGTGAACACTGAAGCTTTCTTT,CASSSYRGQVNTEAFF
few,14,TRBV7-2,TRBJ2-1,-,TGTGCCAGCAGCCGGGGGGACAGACCCAATGAGCAGTTCTTC,CASSRGDRPNEQFF
-,15,TRBV18,TRBJ2-7,TRBD1,TGTGCCAGCTCACCTGGGACAGGGGGCCTGTACGAGCAGTACTTC,CASSPGTGGLYEQYF
-,15,TRBV11-2,TRBJ2-5,-,TGTGCCAGCAGCCCAACGGGCCAAGAGGGGCAGACCCAGTACTTC,CASSPTGQEGQTQYF
many,17,TRBV5-1,TRBJ2-6,TRBD1,TGCGCCAGCAGCTTTTCCACAGGGGCCTCTGGGGCCAACGTCCTGACTTTC,CASSFSTGASGANVLTF
few,12,TRBV10-2,TRBJ2-1,TRBD2,TGCGCCATCAGGACTAGCGGCGATGAGCAGTTCTTC,CAIRTSGDEQFF
many,14,TRBV5-1,TRBJ2-3,TRBD1,TGCGCCAGCACCTCACTGGACAGGGGAGGTACGCAGTATTTT,CASTSLDRGGTQYF
few,14,TRBV7-2,TRBJ2-3,-,TGTGCCAGCAGCTTAATGGCGGCTACAGATACGCAGTATTTT,CASSLMAATDTQYF
-,14,TRBV20-1,TRBJ1-1,TRBD1,TGCAGTGCTAGCCGGACAGGGGGGAACACTGAAGCTTTCTTT,CSASRTGGNTEAFF
-,15,TRBV20-1,TRBJ1-2,TRBD1,TGCAGTGCCTCCGGGACAGGGGGCGTCTCTGGCGGCTACACCTTC,CSASGTGGVSGGYTF
-,12,TRBV6-5,TRBJ2-1,-,TGTGCCAGCAGGATCCAGGGGAATGAGCAGTTCTTC,CASRIQGNEQFF
-,15,TRBV2,TRBJ2-5,TRBD2,TGTGCCAGCAGTGTTCTAGCGGGATCTACGGGGACCCAGTACTTC,CASSVLAGSTGTQYF
-,11,TRBV29-1,TRBJ2-1,-,TGCAGCGTAGTCTGGGACAATGAGCAGTTCTTC,CSVVWDNEQFF
-,15,TRBV28,TRBJ2-2,-,TGTGCCAGCAGCAGTCCATACACGAACACCGGGGAGCTGTTTTTT,CASSSPYTNTGELFF
-,13,TRBV7-2,TRBJ2-3,-,TGTGCCAGCAGCCGGCCATCAACTCGGGCGCAGTATTTT,CASSRPSTRAQYF
-,12,TRBV6-6,TRBJ1-3,-,TGTGCCAGCAGTTTCAGAGGAAACACCATATATTTT,CASSFRGNTIYF
-,14,TRBV20-1,TRBJ1-5,TRBD1,TGCAGTGCTAGAGGGGGGACAGGGGATCAGCCCCAGCATTTT,CSARGGTGDQPQHF
many,14,TRBV20-1,TRBJ2-3,-,TGCAGTGCCCGGACTAAACCGGTCTCAGATACGCAGTATTTT,CSARTKPVSDTQYF
-,22,TRBV6-2/TRBV6-3,TRBJ2-3,TRBD2,TGTGCCGGCAGTTACAGGCTTCGACTAGCGGGAGCAGCAGGGGTCCACACAGATACGCAGTATTTT,CAGSYRLRLAGAAGVHTDTQYF
-,16,TRBV5-1,TRBJ2-7,TRBD1,TGCGCCAGCAGGGAAAACTCCGGGACAGGGTTCTCGGAGCAGTACTTC,CASRENSGTGFSEQYF
-,16,TRBV6-4,TRBJ2-7,TRBD2,TGTGCCAGCAGACAAGAGAGACTAGCGGGCTACTACGAGCAGTACTTC,CASRQERLAGYYEQYF
few,14,TRBV25-1,TRBJ2-1,-,TGTGCCAGCAGTGAACCATCGTGGGGCAATGAGCAGTTCTTC,CASSEPSWGNEQFF
few,18,TRBV12-3/TRBV12-4,TRBJ2-3,TRBD2,TGTGCCAGCAGTGGGTCTGGGACTAGCCCGGGGTGGGCAGATACGCAGTATTTT,CASSGSGTSPGWADTQYF
few,15,TRBV5-1,TRBJ2-7,-,TGCGCCAGCAGCTACTCGGAGGGCAGGTTCTACGAGCAGTACTTC,CASSYSEGRFYEQYF
few,13,TRBV18,TRBJ2-7,-,TGTGCCAGCTCACTTGGTTGGAGCTACGAGCAGTACTTC,CASSLGWSYEQYF
few,14,TRBV24-1,TRBJ2-1,TRBD2,TGTGCCACCAGTGATCCGGCGGGAGAGTATGAGCAGTTCTTC,CATSDPAGEYEQFF
-,13,TRBV10-3,TRBJ1-1,-,TGTGCCGTCAGGTCCGACGGCCGCGATGAAGCTTTCTTT,CAVRSDGRDEAFF
-,18,TRBV4-1,TRBJ2-6,-,TGCGCCAGCAGCCATAACCGGGGACACGACTCTGGGGCCAACGTCCTGACTTTC,CASSHNRGHDSGANVLTF
-,17,TRBV7-6,TRBJ2-5,TRBD2,TGTGCCAGCAGCTTATCACCGCCGACTAGCGGGATAGAGACCCAGTACTTC,CASSLSPPTSGIETQYF
few,13,TRBV7-9,TRBJ2-1,-,TGTGCCAGCAGCTTAGATTTGTTGCCATGGCAGTTCTTC,CASSLDLLPWQFF